The source of this T cell receptor (beta chain) is a study of post-analysis software for immune sequencing data (dated by TCRdb to the mid-2010s). With regard to the full study: The recorded disease courses included relapsing-remitting, secondary progressive and progressive-relapsing multiple sclerosis, and some patients had no subtype annotation. The patient repertoires were set against eleven to twelve previously published healthy control repertoires from donors whose ages ranged from roughly 6 to 27 years. A subset of samples was prepared in parallel using single-end sample barcoding, then pooled and co-amplified after Illumina adapter ligation. Here is what the overall study found, with its caveats: Normalized Chao1 diversity was significantly lower in multiple sclerosis patients than controls, suggesting substantial peripheral T-cell clonal expansion. Patients showed significantly higher frequencies than controls for several TRBV segments, among them TRBV5-6, TRBV5-1 and TRBV20-1. The multiple sclerosis patient group was slightly younger than the control group. Direct clustering with F measure showed strong co-clustering of samples prepared in the same batch, prompting a batch-effect correction.

This clonotype was counted between two and nine times. The clone's antigen remains unknown. There are no base qualities to consult, and no much larger clone falls within one base. TCR beta repertoires were profiled from peripheral blood of 10 to 15 young patients with multiple sclerosis to demonstrate the VDJtools post-analysis software. The multiple sclerosis patients were children and adolescents ranging in age from roughly 6 to 16 years. The protocol used for the library was PCR. Sequenced using an Illumina HiSeq 2500. To reduce PCR and sequencing biases, unique molecular identifiers were built into the TCR beta cDNA libraries. Roughly 0.5 million cDNA molecules were obtained per 1 to 10 million input T cells, so each molecule approximated one T cell. The same protocol used for the earlier healthy control dataset was applied to prepare and sequence the patient libraries. Samples belonging to the same batch were prepared together, multiplexed and sequenced on a shared HiSeq lane. Turning to the authors' computational methods: MIGEC handled the raw barcoded reads, throwing out single-read molecular identifier groups before consensus assembly and CDR3 extraction. VDJtools was used for post-analysis of the clonotype tables, with diversity normalized by down-sampling every dataset to the smallest sample size. To correct batch-related cross-sample contamination, repertoire overlap clustering matched CDR3 amino acid sequences but not nucleotide sequences. The raw public data were reprocessed by TCRdb itself: fastp quality trimming at Q25, MiXCR clonotype calling, in-frame beta chains only. Merged by CDR3 protein, the rows form single entries marked with the most common genes and DNA. V and J calls and clone size were set by TCRdb, not the authors. For this sample there are 450,000 to 700,000 distinct CDR3 sequences; about 44% appear just once. The leading ten clones occupy more than 1.5% of the sample.

The CDR3 spans 14 residues, from the cysteine through the phenylalanine. Only the CDR3 DNA is retained, 42 bases long and in frame from the first base. CDR1 and CDR2 (DFQATT, SNEGSKA) derive from the germline V gene (reference sequence). A distance of 11 bases separates the germline ends of V and J, which lose 0 bases and 2 bases respectively. The sequencing sample was made of blood. This clonotype was obtained from a girl aged 10 to 17 with multiple sclerosis. Recombination joined TRBV20-1 with TRBJ2-7; a tentative D match to TRBD1 spans 5 bases. In nucleotide form, the sequence is TGCAGTGCTAGAGATCCGGACAAAACCTACGAGCAGTACTTC. The translation is CSARDPDKTYEQYF.